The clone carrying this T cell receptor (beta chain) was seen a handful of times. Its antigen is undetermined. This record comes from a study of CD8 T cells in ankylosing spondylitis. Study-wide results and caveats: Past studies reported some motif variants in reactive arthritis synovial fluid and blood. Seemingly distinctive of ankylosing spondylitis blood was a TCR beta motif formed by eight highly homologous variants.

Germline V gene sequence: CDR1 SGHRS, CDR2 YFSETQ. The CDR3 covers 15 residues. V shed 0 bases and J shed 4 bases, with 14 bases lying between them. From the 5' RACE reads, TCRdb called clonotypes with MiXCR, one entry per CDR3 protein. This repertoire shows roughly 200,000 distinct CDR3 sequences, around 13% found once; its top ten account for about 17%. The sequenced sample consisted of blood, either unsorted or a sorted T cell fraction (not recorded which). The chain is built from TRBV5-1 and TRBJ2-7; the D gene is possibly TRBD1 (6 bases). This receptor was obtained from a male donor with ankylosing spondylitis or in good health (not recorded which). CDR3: CASSLASGHIYEQYF. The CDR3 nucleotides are TGCGCCAGCAGCTTGGCCTCGGGACACATATACGAGCAGTACTTC.